The following is a T cell receptor (beta chain) sequence with its context. These data come from a study of blood T cell repertoires in COVID-19. Using immunoSEQ multiplex PCR, the repertoire was profiled, and TCRdb retains in-frame clones only, with some absent. The sample gives roughly 150,000 clones, more than 65% of which show up once; roughly 4.5% is in the top ten. V dropped 5 bases and J dropped 7; count of bases not matched to a gene: 8. Germline V gene lookup returns CDR1 SGHAT and CDR2 FQDESV (reference sequence). The CDR3 spans 14 residues. The chain is built from TRBV11-1 and TRBJ2-1; 7 bases align to TRBD2. The sequence was collected from a man in his sixties with acute or convalescent COVID-19. The sequenced sample was peripheral blood. The CDR3 DNA follows: TGTGCCAGCAGCCCACACAGTAGCGGGAATGAGCAGTTCTTC. Protein: CASSPHSSGNEQFF.